Sequencing of this T cell receptor (beta chain) was carried out in a study of type 1 regulatory T cells (dated by TCRdb to about 2021). The study in broad terms: The study characterized an in vitro protocol that generated a Tr1-enriched, alloantigen-specific CD4 T cell product named T-allo10. T-allo10 was under clinical evaluation in patients with hematological malignancies receiving allogeneic hematopoietic stem cell transplantation.

V loses 6 bases of germline sequence and J loses 3 bases, and the interval between the two ends is 9 bases. The CDR3 numbers 13 residues from cysteine through phenylalanine. Only the CDR3 part of the read is kept: 39 bases, read in frame from the first base. The germline V gene yields SNHLY for CDR1 and FYNNEI for CDR2. Sequencer: Illumina MiSeq. TCRdb cleaned the public reads at Q25 with fastp, built clones with MiXCR and kept in-frame beta chains. Each CDR3 protein appears once, grouped with its most common genes and DNA. The sample yields 20,000 or so distinct CDR3 sequences; around half were counted once. The top ten hold 4.8% of the sample. Concerning this clonotype itself: What this receptor recognizes is not known. Per-base quality was not reported, and no clone a single base away is much larger than it.

In this chain, TRBV2 is recombined with TRBJ1-5, with TRBD1 as a weak D call on 5 bases. The clonotype originates from a human donor in good health. What was sequenced was cultured T cells, either the whole culture or a sorted T cell fraction (not recorded which). The nucleotides read TGTGCCAGCAGACAGGATTTCAATCAGCCCCAGCATTTT. It encodes CASRQDFNQPQHF.